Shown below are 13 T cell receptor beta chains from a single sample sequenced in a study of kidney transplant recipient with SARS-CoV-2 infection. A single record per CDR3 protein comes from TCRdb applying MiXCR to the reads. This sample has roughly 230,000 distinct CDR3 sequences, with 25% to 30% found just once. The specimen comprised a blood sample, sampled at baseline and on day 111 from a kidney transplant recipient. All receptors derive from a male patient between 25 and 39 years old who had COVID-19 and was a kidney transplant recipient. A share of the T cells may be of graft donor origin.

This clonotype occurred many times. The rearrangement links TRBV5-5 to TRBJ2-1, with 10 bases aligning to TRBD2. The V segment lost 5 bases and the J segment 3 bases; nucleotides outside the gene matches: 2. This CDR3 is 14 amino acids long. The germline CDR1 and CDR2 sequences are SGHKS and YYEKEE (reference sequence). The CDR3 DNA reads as TGTGCCAGCAGACTAGCGGGGAACTACAATGAGCAGTTCTTC. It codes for CASRLAGNYNEQFF.

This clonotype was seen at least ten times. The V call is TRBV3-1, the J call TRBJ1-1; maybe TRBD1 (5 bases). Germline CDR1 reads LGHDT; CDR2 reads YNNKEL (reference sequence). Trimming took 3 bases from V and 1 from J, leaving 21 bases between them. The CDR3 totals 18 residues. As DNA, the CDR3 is TGTGCCAGCAGCCAGGTGGGGGGGAGCGGATTGAGGAACACTGAAGCTTTCTTT. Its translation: CASSQVGGSGLRNTEAFF.

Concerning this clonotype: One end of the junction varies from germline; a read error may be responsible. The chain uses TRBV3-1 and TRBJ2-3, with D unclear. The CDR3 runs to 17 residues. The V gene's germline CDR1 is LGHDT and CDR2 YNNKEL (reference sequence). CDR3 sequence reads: CANSMIHPFVMQDTQYF. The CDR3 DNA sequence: TGTGCCAACAGCATGATCCATCCATTTGTCATGCAAGATACGCAGTATTTT.

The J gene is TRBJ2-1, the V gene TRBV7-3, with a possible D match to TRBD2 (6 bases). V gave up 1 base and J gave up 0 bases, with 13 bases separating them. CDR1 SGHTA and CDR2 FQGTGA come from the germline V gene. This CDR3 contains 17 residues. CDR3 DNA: TGTGCCAGCAGCTTAATAGGGACTCCGAGCTCCTACAATGAGCAGTTCTTC. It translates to CASSLIGTPSSYNEQFF.

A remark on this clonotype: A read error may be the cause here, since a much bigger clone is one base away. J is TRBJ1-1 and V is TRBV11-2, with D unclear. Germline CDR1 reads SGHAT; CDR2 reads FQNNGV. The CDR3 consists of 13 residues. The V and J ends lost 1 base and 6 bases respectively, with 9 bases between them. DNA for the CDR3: TGTGCCAGCAGCTTAGGTATCTGGGCTGAAGCTTTCTTT. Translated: CASSLGIWAEAFF.

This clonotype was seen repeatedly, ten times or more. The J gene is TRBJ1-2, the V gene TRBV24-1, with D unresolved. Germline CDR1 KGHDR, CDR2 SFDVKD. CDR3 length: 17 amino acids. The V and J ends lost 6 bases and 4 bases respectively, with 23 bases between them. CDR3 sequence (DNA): TGTGCCACCAGTCGGCAAGATAGTACCAGAAAGACCTATGGCTACACCTTC. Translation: CATSRQDSTRKTYGYTF.

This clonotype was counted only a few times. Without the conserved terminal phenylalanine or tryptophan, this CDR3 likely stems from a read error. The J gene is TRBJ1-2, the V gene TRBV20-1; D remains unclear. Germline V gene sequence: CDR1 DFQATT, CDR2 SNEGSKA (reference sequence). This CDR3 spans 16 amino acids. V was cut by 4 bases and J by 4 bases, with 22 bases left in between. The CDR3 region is CSAIIRLFRKTYGYTL. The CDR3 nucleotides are TGCAGTGCTATTATAAGGCTGTTTCGAAAGACCTATGGCTACACCCTC.

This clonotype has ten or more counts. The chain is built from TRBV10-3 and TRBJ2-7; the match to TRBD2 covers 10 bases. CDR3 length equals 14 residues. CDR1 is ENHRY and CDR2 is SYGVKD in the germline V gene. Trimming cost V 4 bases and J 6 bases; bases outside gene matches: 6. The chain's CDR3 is CAISGGLAGAEQYF. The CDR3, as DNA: TGTGCCATCAGTGGGGGGCTAGCGGGAGCCGAGCAGTACTTC.

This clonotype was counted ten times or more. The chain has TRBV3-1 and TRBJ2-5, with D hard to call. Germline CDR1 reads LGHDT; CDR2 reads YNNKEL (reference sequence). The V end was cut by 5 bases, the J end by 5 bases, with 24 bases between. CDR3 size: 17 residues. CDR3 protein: CASSVKSPISFSETQYF. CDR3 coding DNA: TGTGCCAGCAGCGTCAAATCTCCCATTTCTTTCTCTGAGACCCAGTACTTC.

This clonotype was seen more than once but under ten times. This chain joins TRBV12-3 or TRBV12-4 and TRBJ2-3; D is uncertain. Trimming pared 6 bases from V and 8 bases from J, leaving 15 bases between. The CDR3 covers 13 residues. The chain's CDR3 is CASRPDARPTQYF. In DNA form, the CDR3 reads TGTGCCAGCAGACCGGACGCCCGCCCTACGCAGTATTTT.

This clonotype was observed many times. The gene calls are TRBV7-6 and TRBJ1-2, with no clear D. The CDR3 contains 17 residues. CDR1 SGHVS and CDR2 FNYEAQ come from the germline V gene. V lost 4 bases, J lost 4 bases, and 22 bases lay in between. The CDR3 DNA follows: TGTGCCAGCAGCTCGGGGATTGAATCTCGAAAGACCTATGGCTACACCTTC. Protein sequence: CASSSGIESRKTYGYTF.

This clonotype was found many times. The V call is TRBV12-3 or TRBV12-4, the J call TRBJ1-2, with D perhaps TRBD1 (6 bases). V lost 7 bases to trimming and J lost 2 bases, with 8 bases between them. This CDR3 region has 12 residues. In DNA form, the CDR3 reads TGTGCCAGCAATGACAGGAACTATGGCTACACCTTC. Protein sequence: CASNDRNYGYTF.

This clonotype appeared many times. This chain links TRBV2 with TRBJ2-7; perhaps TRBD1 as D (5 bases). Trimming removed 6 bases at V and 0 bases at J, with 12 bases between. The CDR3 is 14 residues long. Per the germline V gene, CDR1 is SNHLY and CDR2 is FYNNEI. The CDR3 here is CASRNFQGSYEQYF. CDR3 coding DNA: TGTGCCAGCAGAAACTTTCAGGGCTCCTACGAGCAGTACTTC.